Presented here are 10 T cell receptor beta chains from one specimen sequenced in a study of T cells in Graves' hyperthyroidism and ophthalmopathy (dated by TCRdb to about 2019). Libraries were made using multiplex PCR. The run used an Illumina HiSeq 2000. The TCR beta CDR3 regions were amplified from RNA transcripts. A first-round RT-PCR of the TCR CDR3 used the HTBI primer set with the Qiagen OneStep RT-PCR kit. TCRdb reran the public reads through fastp at Q25 and MiXCR, keeping productive beta chains. Every entry covers one CDR3 protein and lists the most common genes and DNA from its rows. This sample gives 380,000 or so distinct CDR3 sequences in total; around 14% of them show up just once. Of the sample, around 23% falls within the top ten clones. Input material: blood. The receptors originated from a woman in her 30s with Graves' hyperthyroidism.

This clonotype was counted ten times or more. The chain joins TRBV6-2 or TRBV6-3 to TRBJ1-2, with D maybe TRBD1 (6 bases). The CDR3 spans 14 residues. The V and J ends lost 6 bases and 7 bases respectively, with 18 bases between them. Germline CDR1 MNHEY, CDR2 SVGEGT. CDR3 DNA sequence: TGTGCCAGCAGCCCCCAGGGGCGGTATTCTGGCTACACCTTC. Amino acids: CASSPQGRYSGYTF.

The CDR3 DNA reads TGCGCCAGCAGGTCGGCCCTCAGCTCCTACGAGCAGTACTTC. Protein: CASRSALSSYEQYF. The chain couples TRBV5-1 to TRBJ2-7; D remains ambiguous. Trimming took off 5 bases at V and 0 bases at J, with 12 bases between the two ends. The CDR3 is 14 residues long. CDR1 SGHRS and CDR2 YFSETQ come from the germline V gene.

V is TRBV28 and J is TRBJ1-2; D gene ambiguous. Germline CDR1 reads MDHEN; CDR2 reads SYDVKM. This CDR3 spans 11 amino acids. V lost 4 bases and J lost 4, with 4 bases in between. CDR3 in amino acids: CASSYIYGYTF. CDR3 DNA: TGTGCCAGCAGTTACATCTATGGCTACACCTTC.

As regards this clonotype: A much larger clonotype is one base distant, so this may be a read error. The rearrangement links TRBV2 to TRBJ2-3; no definite D call. In germline, CDR1 is SNHLY, CDR2 FYNNEI. The CDR3 totals 15 residues. CDR3 in amino acids: CANSDASKVPDTQYF. DNA of the CDR3: TGTGCCAACAGTGACGCGTCCAAGGTCCCAGATACGCAGTATTTT.

The chain recombines TRBV6-5 with TRBJ2-3; D uncertain. This CDR3 has 15 amino acids. Trimming took 2 bases from V and 4 from J, leaving 13 bases between them. Germline V lookup: CDR1 MNHEY, CDR2 SVGAGI. CDR3 in DNA: TGTGCCAGCAGTTACCCCGCTGGTTTGTCAGATACGCAGTATTTT. This sequence encodes CASSYPAGLSDTQYF.

This chain connects TRBV5-1 to TRBJ2-5, with D possibly matching TRBD1 (6 bases). This CDR3 is 15 amino acids long. CDR1 is SGHRS, CDR2 YFSETQ, per germline. V lost 5 bases and J 7 bases, leaving 21 bases between the germline ends. As DNA, the CDR3 is TGCGCCAGCAGTTATGGATCGGGACAAGGAGGGACCCAGTACTTC. It encodes CASSYGSGQGGTQYF.

This clonotype was seen repeatedly, ten times or more. This chain joins TRBV6-2 or TRBV6-3 and TRBJ1-5; D gene unclear. Germline V lookup: CDR1 MNHEY, CDR2 SVGEGT. V lost 0 bases and J 3 bases, leaving 3 bases between the germline ends. The CDR3 loop spans 13 amino acids. The chain's CDR3 is CASSYSPNQPQHF. The CDR3 DNA follows: TGTGCCAGCAGTTACTCCCCCAATCAGCCCCAGCATTTT.

This chain uses TRBV20-1 with TRBJ1-1; D gene ambiguous. The V gene's germline CDR1 is DFQATT and CDR2 SNEGSKA (reference sequence). The CDR3 consists of 14 residues. V was clipped by 5 bases and J by 5 bases, with 18 bases between them. In DNA form, the CDR3 reads TGCAGTGCTCTTCTCGGTTCGTCCGCTACTGAAGCTTTCTTT. Protein: CSALLGSSATEAFF.

The V call is TRBV6-1, the J call TRBJ2-7; D ambiguous. Germline V CDR1 and CDR2: MNHNS, SASEGT. V gave up 4 bases and J gave up 3 bases, with 10 bases separating them. The CDR3 runs to 13 residues. The CDR3 loop reads CASSAGHYYEQYF. For the CDR3, the DNA is TGTGCCAGCAGTGCCGGGCACTACTACGAGCAGTACTTC.

The J gene is TRBJ1-3, the V gene TRBV7-2; 8 bases match TRBD1. Germline V gives CDR1 SGHTA, CDR2 FQGNSA. J lost 4 bases, V lost 7 bases, and 9 bases had no gene match. The CDR3 has 15 amino acids. The chain's CDR3 is CASTTDRGRGNTIYF. The CDR3 nucleotides are TGTGCCAGCACCACCGACAGGGGACGAGGAAACACCATATATTTT.